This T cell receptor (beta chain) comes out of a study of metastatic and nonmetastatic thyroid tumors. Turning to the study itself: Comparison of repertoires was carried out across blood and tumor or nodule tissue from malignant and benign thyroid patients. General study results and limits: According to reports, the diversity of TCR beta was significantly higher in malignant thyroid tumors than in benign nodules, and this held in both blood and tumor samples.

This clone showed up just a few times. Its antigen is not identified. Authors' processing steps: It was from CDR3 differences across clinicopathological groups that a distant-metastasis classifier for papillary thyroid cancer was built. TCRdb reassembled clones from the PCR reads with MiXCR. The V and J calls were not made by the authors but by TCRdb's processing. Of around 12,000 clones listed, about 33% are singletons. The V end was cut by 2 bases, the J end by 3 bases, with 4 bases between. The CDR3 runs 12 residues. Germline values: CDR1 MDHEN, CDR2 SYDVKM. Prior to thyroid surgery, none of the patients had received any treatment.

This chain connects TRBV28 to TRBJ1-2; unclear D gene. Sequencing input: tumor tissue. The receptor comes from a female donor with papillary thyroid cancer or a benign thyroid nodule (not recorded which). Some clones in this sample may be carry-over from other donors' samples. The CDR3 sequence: CASSLTDYGYTF. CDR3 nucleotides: TGTGCCAGCAGTTTAACGGACTATGGCTACACCTTC.